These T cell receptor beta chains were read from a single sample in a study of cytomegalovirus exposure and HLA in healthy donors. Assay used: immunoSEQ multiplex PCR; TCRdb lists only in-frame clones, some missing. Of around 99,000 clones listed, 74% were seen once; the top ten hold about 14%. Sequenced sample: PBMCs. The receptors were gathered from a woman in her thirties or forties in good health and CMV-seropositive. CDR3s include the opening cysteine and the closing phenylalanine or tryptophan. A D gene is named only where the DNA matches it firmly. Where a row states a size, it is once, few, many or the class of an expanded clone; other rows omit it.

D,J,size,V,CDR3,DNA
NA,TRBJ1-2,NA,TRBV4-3,CASSQDSPGVGYGYTF,TGCGCCAGCAGCCAAGACTCTCCGGGGGTGGGCTATGGCTACACCTTC
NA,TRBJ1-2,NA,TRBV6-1,CASSEIPASYGYTF,TGTGCCAGCAGCGAAATTCCAGCGTCCTATGGCTACACCTTC
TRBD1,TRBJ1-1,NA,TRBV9,CASRRGQMNTEAFF,TGTGCCAGCAGAAGGGGACAGATGAACACTGAAGCTTTCTTT
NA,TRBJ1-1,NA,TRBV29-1,CSVGGPLTEAFF,TGCAGCGTTGGGGGCCCTCTAACTGAAGCTTTCTTT
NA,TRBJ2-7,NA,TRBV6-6,CASSGGYEQYF,TGTGCCAGCAGCGGGGGCTACGAGCAGTACTTC
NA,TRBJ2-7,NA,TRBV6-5,CASSYTGNEQYF,TGTGCCAGCAGCTACACAGGGAACGAGCAGTACTTC
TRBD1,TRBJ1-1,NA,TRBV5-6,CASSRQGITEAFF,TGTGCCAGCAGCCGACAGGGAATCACTGAAGCTTTCTTT
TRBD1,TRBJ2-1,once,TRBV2,CASSEGQQGHEQFF,TGTGCCAGCAGCGAAGGCCAACAGGGGCATGAGCAGTTCTTC
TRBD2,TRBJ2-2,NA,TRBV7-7,CASSSGGLNTGELFF,TGTGCTAGCAGTAGCGGGGGGCTGAACACCGGGGAGCTGTTTTTT
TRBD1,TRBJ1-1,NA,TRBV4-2,CASSQGGDRANTEAFF,TGTGCCAGCAGCCAAGGTGGAGACAGGGCTAACACTGAAGCTTTCTTT
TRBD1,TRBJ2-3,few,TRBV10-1,CASSEGTAPCTDTQYF,TGCGCCAGCAGTGAAGGGACAGCCCCCTGCACAGATACGCAGTATTTT
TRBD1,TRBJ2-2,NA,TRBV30,CAWRGQGNTGELFF,TGTGCCTGGAGGGGACAGGGGAACACCGGGGAGCTGTTTTTT
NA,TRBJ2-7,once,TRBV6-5,CASSHAAVSYEQYF,TGTGCCAGCAGCCACGCGGCGGTCTCCTACGAGCAGTACTTC
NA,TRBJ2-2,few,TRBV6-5,CASLDGGYTGELFF,TGTGCCAGTCTTGATGGGGGCTACACCGGGGAGCTGTTTTTT
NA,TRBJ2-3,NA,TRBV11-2,CASSPRTTDTQYF,TGTGCCAGCAGCCCCCGGACAACAGATACGCAGTATTTT
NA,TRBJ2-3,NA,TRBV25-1,CASSRLQTDTQYF,TGTGCCAGCAGTCGACTACAAACAGATACGCAGTATTTT